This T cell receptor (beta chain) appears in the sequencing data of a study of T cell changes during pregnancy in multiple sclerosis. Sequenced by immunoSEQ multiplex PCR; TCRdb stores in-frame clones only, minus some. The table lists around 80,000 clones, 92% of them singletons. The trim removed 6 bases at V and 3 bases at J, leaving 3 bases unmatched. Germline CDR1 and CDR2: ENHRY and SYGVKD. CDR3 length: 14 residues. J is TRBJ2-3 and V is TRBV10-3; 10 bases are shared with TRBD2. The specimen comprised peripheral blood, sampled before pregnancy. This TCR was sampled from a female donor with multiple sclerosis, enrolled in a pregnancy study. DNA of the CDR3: TGTGCCATCAGAGCGGGAGGGGAAACAGATACGCAGTATTTT. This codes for CAIRAGGETDTQYF.